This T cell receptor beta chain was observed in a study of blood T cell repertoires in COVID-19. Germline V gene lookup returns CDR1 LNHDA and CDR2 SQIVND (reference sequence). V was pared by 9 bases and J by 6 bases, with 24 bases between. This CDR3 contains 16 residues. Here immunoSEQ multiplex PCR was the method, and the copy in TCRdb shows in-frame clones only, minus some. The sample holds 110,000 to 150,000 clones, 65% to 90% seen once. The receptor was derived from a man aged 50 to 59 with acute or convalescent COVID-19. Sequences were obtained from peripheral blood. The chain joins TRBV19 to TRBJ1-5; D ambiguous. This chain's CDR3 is CASRRVARSGPQPQHF. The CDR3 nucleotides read TGTGCCAGCAGGAGGGTCGCCAGGTCCGGCCCTCAGCCCCAGCATTTT.